This T cell receptor beta chain was identified in a study of cytomegalovirus exposure and HLA in healthy donors. V was shortened by 4 bases and J by 2 bases, with 15 bases between the two germline ends. The CDR3 spans 16 residues. Germline assignment: CDR1 MRHNA and CDR2 SNTAGT. It was with 60 Vbeta and 13 Jbeta primers that the PCR ran. TCRdb's copy holds only in-frame clones and misses some; the assay was immunoSEQ multiplex PCR. This table holds 85,000 to 100,000 clones, around nine tenths found once. Whereas donors were nominally healthy upon sampling, unrecorded immune exposures were probable. This chain links TRBV6-4 with TRBJ2-1, with D perhaps matching TRBD2 (5 bases). Input material: PBMCs. This TCR came from a young man in good health and CMV-seropositive. DNA of the CDR3: TGTGCCAGCAGTGTCGGCCCGGGGATGCCCTACAATGAGCAGTTCTTC. Translating it yields CASSVGPGMPYNEQFF.